This T cell receptor beta chain was captured by sequencing in a study of glioma-infiltrating T cells. General study points: Tissue and blood shared very few CDR3 sequences. Non-neoplastic patients had below-expected tissue-blood divergence, while all gliomas exceeded expectation. Signature shared blood CDR3 motifs were enriched in low-divergence and depleted in high-divergence patients.

As regards this clonotype: Its specificity is not known.

Using RNA template, CDR3s of TCR alpha and beta were amplified with iRepertoire arm-PCR. MiXCR, applied by TCRdb to the multiplex PCR reads, yields one record per CDR3 protein. This table has approximately 400,000 distinct CDR3 sequences, 41% appearing once. Trimming cost V 1 base and J 2 bases, with 14 bases left between them. Germline CDR1 is LGHNA and CDR2 is YNFKEQ. The CDR3 is made up of 17 amino acids. Sample: glioma tissue, nonneoplastic brain tissue, or PBMCs (not recorded which). The TCR was taken from a human donor with low-grade glioma or glioblastoma, undergoing nonglioma brain surgery, or in good health (not recorded which). The rearrangement joins TRBV4-2 to TRBJ2-2; tentative D call: TRBD2 (5 bases). CDR3 nucleotide sequence: TGTGCCAGCAGCCAAGTTATATTACGGGGTAACACCGGGGAGCTGTTTTTT. Protein product: CASSQVILRGNTGELFF.